This entry describes one TCR beta chain. Trimming stripped 3 bases from V and 2 bases from J, with 9 bases between. The CDR3 covers 14 residues. Germline CDR1 reads LNHDA; CDR2 reads SQIVND (reference sequence). The record originates from a study of T cells in localized non-small cell lung cancer. Using immunoSEQ multiplex PCR, the repertoire was profiled, and TCRdb retains in-frame clones only, with some absent. The sample records about 59,000 clones, about 89% being singletons. This rearrangement joins TRBV19 to TRBJ2-3; D is uncertain. This receptor was identified in a man aged 35 to 69 with stage I lung adenocarcinoma. Specimen: peripheral blood, collected before any cancer treatment. The CDR3 DNA is TGTGCCAGTAGTATCCTCCTTGACACAGATACGCAGTATTTT. Its translation is CASSILLDTDTQYF.